One and the same sample provided the 11 T cell receptor beta chains below, sequenced in a study of blood T cell repertoires in COVID-19. The table came from immunoSEQ multiplex PCR; TCRdb's copy has only in-frame clones and leaves some out. This table holds over 300,000 clones, about nine tenths found once. The sample was PBMCs or T cells enriched from blood (not recorded which). The receptors come from a woman aged 35 to 49 who had recovered from COVID-19.

The chain employs TRBV10-3 and TRBJ1-6; D is uncertain. Germline V lookup: CDR1 ENHRY, CDR2 SYGVKD. V gave up 2 bases and J gave up 8 bases, with 7 bases separating them. This CDR3 is built from 13 residues. The CDR3 region is CAISEGGYSPLHF. The CDR3 DNA sequence: TGTGCCATCAGTGAGGGAGGGTATTCACCCCTCCACTTT.

There are a few counts of this clone. The chain carries TRBV9 and TRBJ2-3, with 10 bases identical to TRBD2. This CDR3 spans 16 amino acids. The V gene's germline CDR1 is SGDLS and CDR2 YYNGEE. V lost 3 bases and J lost 2; bases outside the gene matches: 6. The chain's CDR3 is CASSAIAGGVTDTQYF. The CDR3 region has the DNA TGTGCCAGCAGCGCAATAGCGGGAGGAGTCACAGATACGCAGTATTTT.

The V call is TRBV30, the J call TRBJ1-2, with 10 bases lining up with TRBD1. This CDR3 has 14 amino acids. CDR1 and CDR2 (germline): GTSNPN, SVGIG (reference sequence). The ends lost 2 bases at V and 7 bases at J; junction bases unmatched: 7. CDR3 nucleotide sequence: TGTGCCTGGAGTACGGGACAGGGGCCCTCTGGCTACACCTTC. Translating gives CAWSTGQGPSGYTF.

V and J are TRBV7-9 and TRBJ2-7; 8 bases map to TRBD2. CDR1 SEHNR and CDR2 FQNEAQ come from the germline V gene (reference sequence). V lost 7 bases to trimming and J lost 1 base; unmatched junction nucleotides: 3. The CDR3 is 13 residues long. The CDR3 nucleotides read TGTGCCAGCATGGTAGCGGGATCCTACGAGCAGTACTTC. Protein sequence: CASMVAGSYEQYF.

The chain employs TRBV28 and TRBJ1-6, with a tentative D call TRBD1 (6 bases). The CDR3 runs 14 residues. Germline V gene lookup returns CDR1 MDHEN and CDR2 SYDVKM. V dropped 6 bases and J dropped 5 bases, with 11 bases sitting between them. In nucleotides, the CDR3 is TGTGCCAGCAGCCCCGGGACACATAATTCACCCCTCCACTTT. Protein sequence: CASSPGTHNSPLHF.

The chain carries TRBV18 and TRBJ1-1; possibly TRBD1 for D (5 bases). The length of the CDR3 is 14 residues. Germline values: CDR1 KGHSH, CDR2 LQKENI. V was trimmed by 6 bases and J by 4 bases, leaving 15 bases between them. The CDR3 is CASSSERGGTEAFF. The CDR3 DNA sequence: TGTGCCAGCTCCTCCGAAAGGGGTGGCACTGAAGCTTTCTTT.

The genes are TRBV20-1 and TRBJ2-3, with 11 positions matching TRBD2. The V segment lost 3 bases and the J segment 5 bases; nucleotides outside the gene matches: 13. CDR1 DFQATT and CDR2 SNEGSKA come from the germline V gene (reference sequence). CDR3 length: 17 amino acids. CDR3 DNA: TGCAGTGCTAGTTCAACGACTAGCGGGAATGTGGGAGATACGCAGTATTTT. Protein: CSASSTTSGNVGDTQYF.

The J gene is TRBJ1-1, the V gene TRBV2; 7 positions match TRBD1. V gave up 6 bases and J gave up 4 bases; unmatched junction bases: 8. Germline values: CDR1 SNHLY, CDR2 FYNNEI. This CDR3 region has 14 residues. The CDR3, as DNA: TGTGCCAGCAGGGAGATGACAGGGAGCACTGAAGCTTTCTTT. As protein: CASREMTGSTEAFF. Looking up the rest from reference TRBV2 and TRBJ1-1 gives the full variable domain: EPEVTQTPSHQVTQMGQEVILRCVPISNHLYFYWYRQILGQKVEFLVSFYNNEISEKSEIFDDQFSVERPDGSNFTLKIRSTKLEDSAMYFCASREMTGSTEAFFGQGTRLTVV.

V and J are TRBV29-1 and TRBJ2-3; tentative D call: TRBD1 (5 bases). The CDR3 is 15 residues long. CDR1 and CDR2 from the germline V gene are SQVTM and ANQGSEA. V was shortened by 0 bases and J by 2 bases, with 12 bases between the two germline ends. The CDR3 region has the DNA TGCAGCGTTGAAGATATCGACAGAAACACAGATACGCAGTATTTT. Its translation is CSVEDIDRNTDTQYF.

This clone was recorded a few times. The CDR3 reads CASKGQGVIGQPQHF. For the CDR3, the DNA is TGTGCCAGCAAAGGACAGGGGGTAATCGGACAGCCCCAGCATTTT. The chain joins TRBV6-5 to TRBJ1-5, with 10 bases lining up with TRBD1. This CDR3 has 15 residues. CDR1 and CDR2 (germline): MNHEY, SVGAGI. The ends lost 7 bases at V and 7 bases at J; junction bases unmatched: 10.

The rearrangement joins TRBV2 to TRBJ1-5; the D gene is possibly TRBD1 (5 bases). CDR1 is SNHLY and CDR2 is FYNNEI in the germline V gene. V lost 3 bases and J 2 bases, leaving 14 bases between the germline ends. The CDR3 extends over 16 amino acids. CDR3 sequence reads: CASSDHRPNGNQPQHF. The CDR3 region has the DNA TGTGCCAGCAGTGACCACAGGCCCAATGGCAATCAGCCCCAGCATTTT. Combining the CDR3 with reference TRBV2 and TRBJ1-5 gives the whole variable domain EPEVTQTPSHQVTQMGQEVILRCVPISNHLYFYWYRQILGQKVEFLVSFYNNEISEKSEIFDDQFSVERPDGSNFTLKIRSTKLEDSAMYFCASSDHRPNGNQPQHFGDGTRLSIL.